This T cell receptor (beta chain) is drawn from a study of shared clonotypes between healthy human individuals (dated by TCRdb to 2018 to 2021). A note on the overall study: The cohort included three men and a couple of women between 18 and 49 years of age. Per donor, three plates each were used for CD4 naive and CD4 memory, two for CD8 naive, and one for CD8 memory. To estimate repertoire size and how much clonotype sharing occurs between individuals, the study deeply sequenced the blood TCR repertoires of several healthy adults. Libraries were prepared and TCR repertoires were sequenced by different laboratories using diverse techniques, in order to increase sequencing depth and limit assay-specific biases. Between about 0.8 and 9 billion PBMCs per donor were obtained by leukapheresis.

The donors were healthy, HIV-negative adults who had no recently reported acute infections or vaccinations. Every donor was a Caucasian adult living in Nashville, Tennessee, USA. Magnetic negative selection was used to enrich CD4+ T cells, after which naive cells were positively selected on CD45RA and the negative fraction became the memory subset. Blood was obtained by leukapheresis, after which PBMCs were separated by Ficoll-Histopaque density gradient centrifugation and cryopreserved in liquid nitrogen vapor phase. Purity and quantity of every magnetically sorted T cell population were checked by analytical flow cytometry. Genomic DNA was isolated from each sorted fraction and quantified by UV absorbance on a Nanodrop 2000c. On this clone itself: Its antigen specificity is not known. No clone much larger than this one lies a single base away; base qualities are absent.

Using the deep immunoSEQ assay, multiplex PCR amplified TCR CDR3 regions from genomic DNA. For each cell subset, the extracted genomic DNA was distributed evenly across all wells of several immunoSEQ 96-well plates, and each plate served as one replicate. Each replicate PCR for sorted subsets received around 0.2 ug genomic DNA, equal to about 30,000 T cell genomes. Purified libraries were measured with a Qubit 3.0 fluorometer, size-checked on a Bioanalyzer 2100, and measured again with the KAPA Library Quantification kit. Each immunoSEQ 96-well plate was sequenced on its own single-read 150-cycle Illumina NextSeq 550 flow cell. The paper's processing steps were these. Because only junctional sequences without quality scores were contained in the immunoSEQ output, filtering matching that applied to full-length reads could not be performed. To assign V/J genes and CDR3, sequences were annotated against IMGT germline references using PyIR, a Python wrapper for IgBLAST v1.9. Reads with weak V/J assignments (E-value above 1e-6), missing CDR3, stop codons, out-of-frame junctions, or ambiguous translated residues were removed. V3J clonotypes were defined as sequences sharing the same inferred V gene, J gene, and CDR3 amino acid sequence. Percentage overlap between repertoires was calculated by dividing the number of shared unique clonotypes by the size of the smaller repertoire. Repertoire richness was assessed with RTK rarefaction, the Chao1 estimator, and Recon v2.1 estimates of unobserved clonotypes. OLGA was used to compute generation probabilities for all TCRbeta clonotypes that the gDNA method yielded from several donors. Imported from immuneACCESS, the table was reduced by TCRdb to in-frame sequences with V and J called. These copies leave out some clones; in studies compared against another copy, an unresolved V gene accounts for under half, and the cause of the remainder is not known. V and J calls and clone size are as listed in that table; D and trimming were resolved from the DNA. The sample includes over 2 million clones, with 85% to 95% observed a single time. The biggest ten clones account for roughly 0.13% of the sample.

From the germline V gene, CDR1 is KGHSH and CDR2 is LQKENI. The germline V and J ends show losses of 4 bases and 1 base respectively, and no gene match explains 6 bases of the junction. The CDR3 runs 15 amino acids, cysteine and phenylalanine included. Only the CDR3 DNA stays, 45 bases, in frame from base 1. On the study overall, not on this receptor specifically: The small number of donors limited the genetic and exposure-history diversity represented. Sampling was limited to blood, and TCR repertoires in tissue likely differ from TCR repertoires in blood. Across a few donors, approximately 4.9% of naive CD4, approximately 3.6% of naive CD8, approximately 2.5% of memory CD4, and 0.3% to 0.45% of memory CD8 clonotypes were shared. Rarefaction of sorted-subset datasets indicated incomplete sequencing despite the large sequencing depth. Compared with non-shared clonotypes, clonotypes shared by all four sorted-subset donors had higher generation probabilities. Based on pairwise subsampling, the degree of clonotype sharing among donors was expected to be affected by sequencing depth. Larger estimated clonotype richness was generally found for naive subsets than for memory subsets.

Material for sequencing was naive CD4+ T cells sorted from blood. The intended sense of this specimen's cell subset or site label: CD45RA+ positively selected. Rearrangement joined TRBV18 to TRBJ1-1, with 7 bases aligning to TRBD1. This TCR derives from a man younger than 30 in good health. The bases read TGTGCCAGCTCACGGGACAGTATCCAGAACACTGAAGCTTTCTTT. The translation is CASSRDSIQNTEAFF.